The clone carrying this T cell receptor (beta chain) was counted ten times or more. The authors amplified TCR beta CDR3 regions from RNA transcripts. HTBI-primed first-round RT-PCR preceded second-round multiplex PCR. One entry per CDR3 protein, called by TCRdb with MiXCR from the multiplex PCR reads. There are hundreds of thousands of distinct CDR3 sequences in the sample; over 20% occur only once, and around 6.5% lies in the top ten. This entry is derived from a study of Graves' ophthalmopathy and Graves' hyperthyroidism. The CDR3 length is 13 residues. V was pared by 8 bases and J by 2 bases, with 10 bases between. Stable hyperthyroid donors showed no ophthalmopathy during 18 months follow-up.

The TCR sequence derives from a woman between 18 and 29 years old with stable Graves' hyperthyroidism. Some clones in this sample may be carry-over from other donors' samples. Sequences were obtained from peripheral blood. This chain joins TRBV12-3 or TRBV12-4 and TRBJ1-3; the D is unclear. CDR3 amino acids: CASEGPPGNTIYF. The CDR3, as DNA: TGTGCCAGCGAGGGCCCTCCTGGAAACACCATATATTTT.